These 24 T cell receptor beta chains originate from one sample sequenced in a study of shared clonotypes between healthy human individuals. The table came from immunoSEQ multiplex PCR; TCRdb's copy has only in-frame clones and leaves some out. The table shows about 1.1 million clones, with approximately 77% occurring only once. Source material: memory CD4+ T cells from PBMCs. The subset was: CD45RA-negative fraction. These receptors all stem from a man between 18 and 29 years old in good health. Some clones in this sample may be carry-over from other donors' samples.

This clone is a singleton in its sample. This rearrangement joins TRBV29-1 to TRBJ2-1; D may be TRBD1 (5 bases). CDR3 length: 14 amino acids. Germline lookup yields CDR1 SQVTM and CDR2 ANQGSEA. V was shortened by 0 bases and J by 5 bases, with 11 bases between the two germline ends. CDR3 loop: CSVEEGAGDNEQFF. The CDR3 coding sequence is TGCAGCGTTGAAGAAGGGGCAGGAGACAATGAGCAGTTCTTC.

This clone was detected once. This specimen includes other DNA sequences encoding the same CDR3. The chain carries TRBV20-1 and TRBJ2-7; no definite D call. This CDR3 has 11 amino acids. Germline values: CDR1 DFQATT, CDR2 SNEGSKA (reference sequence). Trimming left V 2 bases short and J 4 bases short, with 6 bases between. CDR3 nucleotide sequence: TGCAGTGCTAGAATGGGGTACGAGCAGTACTTC. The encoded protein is CSARMGYEQYF.

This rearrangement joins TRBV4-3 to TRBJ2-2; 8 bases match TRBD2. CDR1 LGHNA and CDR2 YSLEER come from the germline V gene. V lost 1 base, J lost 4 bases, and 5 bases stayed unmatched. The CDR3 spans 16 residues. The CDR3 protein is CASSQATGGFTGELFF. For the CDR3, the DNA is TGCGCCAGCAGCCAAGCCACGGGGGGGTTCACCGGGGAGCTGTTTTTT.

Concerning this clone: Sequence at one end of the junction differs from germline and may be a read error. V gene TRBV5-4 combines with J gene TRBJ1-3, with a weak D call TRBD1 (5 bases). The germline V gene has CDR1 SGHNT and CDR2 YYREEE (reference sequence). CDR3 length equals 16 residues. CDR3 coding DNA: TGCGCCAGCAGCCAGGCAACACCGGGACTGGGAGACACCATATATTTT. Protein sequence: CASSQATPGLGDTIYF. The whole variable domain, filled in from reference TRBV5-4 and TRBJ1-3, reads ETGVTQSPTHLIKTRGQQVTLRCSSQSGHNTVSWYQQALGQGPQFIFQYYREEENGRGNFPPRFSGLQFPNYSSELNVNALELDDSALYLCASSQATPGLGDTIYFGEGSWLTVV.

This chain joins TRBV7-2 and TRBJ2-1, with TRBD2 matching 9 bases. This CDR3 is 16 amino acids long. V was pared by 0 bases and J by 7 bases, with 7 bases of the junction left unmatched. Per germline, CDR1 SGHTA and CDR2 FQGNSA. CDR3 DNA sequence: TGTGCCAGCAGCTTAGCGGCCCTAGCGGGGCAGAATGAGCAGTTCTTC. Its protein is CASSLAALAGQNEQFF.

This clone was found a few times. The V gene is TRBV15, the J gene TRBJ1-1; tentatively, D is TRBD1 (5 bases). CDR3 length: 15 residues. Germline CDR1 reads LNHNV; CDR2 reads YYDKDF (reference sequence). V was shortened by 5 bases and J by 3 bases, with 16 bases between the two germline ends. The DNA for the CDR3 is TGTGCCACCAGCCCTGGAGGGGCAGGAGACACTGAAGCTTTCTTT. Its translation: CATSPGGAGDTEAFF.

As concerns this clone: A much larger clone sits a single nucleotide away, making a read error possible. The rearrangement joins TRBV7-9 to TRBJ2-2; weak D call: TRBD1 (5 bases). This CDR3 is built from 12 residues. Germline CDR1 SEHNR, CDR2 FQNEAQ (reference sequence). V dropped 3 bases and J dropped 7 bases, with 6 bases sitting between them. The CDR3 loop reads CASSFDSGELFF. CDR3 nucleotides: TGTGCCAGCAGCTTCGACAGCGGGGAGCTGTTTTTT.

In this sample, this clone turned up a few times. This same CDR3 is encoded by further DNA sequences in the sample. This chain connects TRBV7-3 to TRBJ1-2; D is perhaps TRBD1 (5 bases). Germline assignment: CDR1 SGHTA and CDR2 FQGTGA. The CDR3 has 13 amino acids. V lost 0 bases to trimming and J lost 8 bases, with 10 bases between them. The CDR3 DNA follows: TGTGCCAGCAGCTTAACTGGACAAAGCGGCTACACCTTC. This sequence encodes CASSLTGQSGYTF.

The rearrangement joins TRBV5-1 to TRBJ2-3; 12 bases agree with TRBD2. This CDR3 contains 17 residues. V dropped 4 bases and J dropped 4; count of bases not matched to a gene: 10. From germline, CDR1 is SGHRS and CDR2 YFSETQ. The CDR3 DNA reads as TGCGCCAGCAGCCCGCAGACTAGCGGGAGTTTCGCAGATACGCAGTATTTT. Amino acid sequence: CASSPQTSGSFADTQYF.

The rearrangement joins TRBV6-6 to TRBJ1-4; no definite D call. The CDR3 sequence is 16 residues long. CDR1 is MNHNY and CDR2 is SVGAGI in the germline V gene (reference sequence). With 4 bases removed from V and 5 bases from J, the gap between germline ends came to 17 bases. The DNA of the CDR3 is TGTGCCAGCAGTTTACTATGGGCGAGGAAAAATGAAAAACTGTTTTTT. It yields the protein CASSLLWARKNEKLFF.

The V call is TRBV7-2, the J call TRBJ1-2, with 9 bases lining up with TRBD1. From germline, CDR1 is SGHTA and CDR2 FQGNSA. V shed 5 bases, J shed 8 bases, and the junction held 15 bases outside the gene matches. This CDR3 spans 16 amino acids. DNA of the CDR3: TGTGCCAGCAGCCGGATGAAGGGACAGGGCAGTTACGGCTACACCTTC. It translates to CASSRMKGQGSYGYTF.

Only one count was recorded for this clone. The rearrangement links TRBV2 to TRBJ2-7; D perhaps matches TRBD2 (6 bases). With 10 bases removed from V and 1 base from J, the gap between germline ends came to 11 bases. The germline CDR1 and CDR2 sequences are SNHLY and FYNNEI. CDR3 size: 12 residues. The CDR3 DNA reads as TGTGCCACTCAACGGGGGTCCTACGAGCAGTACTTC. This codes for CATQRGSYEQYF.

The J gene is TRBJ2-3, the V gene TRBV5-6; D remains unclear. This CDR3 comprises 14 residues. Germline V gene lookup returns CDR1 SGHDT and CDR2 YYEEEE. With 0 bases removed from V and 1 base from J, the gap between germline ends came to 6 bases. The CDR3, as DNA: TGTGCCAGCAGCTTGGCACCGCGCACAGATACGCAGTATTTT. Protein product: CASSLAPRTDTQYF. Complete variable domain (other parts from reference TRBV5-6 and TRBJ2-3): DAGVTQSPTHLIKTRGQQVTLRCSPKSGHDTVSWYQQALGQGPQFIFQYYEEEERQRGNFPDRFSGHQFPNYSSELNVNALLLGDSALYLCASSLAPRTDTQYFGPGTRLTVL.

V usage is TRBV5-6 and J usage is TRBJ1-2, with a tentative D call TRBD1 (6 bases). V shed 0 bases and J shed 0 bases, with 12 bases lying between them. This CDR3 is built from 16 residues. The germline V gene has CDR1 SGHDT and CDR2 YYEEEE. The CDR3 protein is CASSLGQGRANYGYTF. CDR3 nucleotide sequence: TGTGCCAGCAGCTTGGGGCAGGGGAGGGCTAACTATGGCTACACCTTC. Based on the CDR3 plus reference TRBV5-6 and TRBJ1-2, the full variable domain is DAGVTQSPTHLIKTRGQQVTLRCSPKSGHDTVSWYQQALGQGPQFIFQYYEEEERQRGNFPDRFSGHQFPNYSSELNVNALLLGDSALYLCASSLGQGRANYGYTFGSGTRLTVV.

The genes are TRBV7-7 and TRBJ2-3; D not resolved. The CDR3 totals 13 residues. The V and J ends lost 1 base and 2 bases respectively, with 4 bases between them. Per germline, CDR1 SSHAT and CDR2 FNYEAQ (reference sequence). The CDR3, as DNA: TGTGCCAGCAGCTTAGTGTCCACAGATACGCAGTATTTT. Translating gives CASSLVSTDTQYF.

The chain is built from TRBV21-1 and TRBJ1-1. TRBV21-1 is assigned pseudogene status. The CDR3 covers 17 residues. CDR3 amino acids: CASSKGGAVDSNTEAFF. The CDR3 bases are TGTGCCAGCAGCAAAGGGGGGGCAGTGGATTCAAACACTGAAGCTTTCTTT.

Here the CDR3 reads CASSVPRLLALGNEQFF. The CDR3 DNA reads as TGCGCCAGCAGCGTCCCACGGTTACTAGCTCTAGGAAATGAGCAGTTCTTC. The genes are TRBV5-1 and TRBJ2-1, with D possibly TRBD2 on 6 matching bases. The CDR3 has 17 residues. Per the germline V gene, CDR1 is SGHRS and CDR2 is YFSETQ. Trimming pared 4 bases from V and 7 bases from J, leaving 24 bases between.

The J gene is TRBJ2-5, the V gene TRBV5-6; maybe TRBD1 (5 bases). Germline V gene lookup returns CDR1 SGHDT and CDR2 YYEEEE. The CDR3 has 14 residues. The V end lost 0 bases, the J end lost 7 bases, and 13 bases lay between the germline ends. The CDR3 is CASSLGGHRWTQYF. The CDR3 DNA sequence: TGTGCCAGCAGCTTGGGGGGCCACAGATGGACCCAGTACTTC.

The CDR3 spells CASSPAPLSGSTGELFF. CDR3 sequence (DNA): TGTGCCAGCAGCCCCGCCCCACTTAGCGGGAGCACCGGGGAGCTGTTTTTT. The V gene is TRBV7-2, the J gene TRBJ2-2, with 9 bases fitting TRBD2. CDR1 is SGHTA, CDR2 FQGNSA, per germline. V dropped 5 bases and J dropped 4; count of bases not matched to a gene: 11. The CDR3 has 17 amino acids.

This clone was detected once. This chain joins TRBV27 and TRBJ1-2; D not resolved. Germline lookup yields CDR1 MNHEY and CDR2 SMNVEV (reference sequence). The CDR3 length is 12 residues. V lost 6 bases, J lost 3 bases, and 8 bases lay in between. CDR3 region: CASRREDYGYTF. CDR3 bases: TGTGCCAGCAGGAGAGAAGACTATGGCTACACCTTC.

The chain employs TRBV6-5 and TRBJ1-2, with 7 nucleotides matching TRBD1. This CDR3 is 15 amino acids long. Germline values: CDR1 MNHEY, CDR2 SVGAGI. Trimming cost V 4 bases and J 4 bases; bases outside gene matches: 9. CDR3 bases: TGTGCCAGCAGTTCCCTTGGGACAGACGGCTATGGCTACACCTTC. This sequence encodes CASSSLGTDGYGYTF.

The CDR3 loop is CASSVLAGGETQYF. The CDR3 DNA reads as TGTGCCAGCAGTGTGCTAGCGGGAGGAGAGACCCAGTACTTC. The chain combines TRBV6-6 with TRBJ2-5, with 11 bases identical to TRBD2. CDR1 is MNHNY, CDR2 SVGAGI, per germline (reference sequence). The CDR3 is 14 residues long. V lost 5 bases, J lost 4 bases, and 3 bases stayed unmatched.

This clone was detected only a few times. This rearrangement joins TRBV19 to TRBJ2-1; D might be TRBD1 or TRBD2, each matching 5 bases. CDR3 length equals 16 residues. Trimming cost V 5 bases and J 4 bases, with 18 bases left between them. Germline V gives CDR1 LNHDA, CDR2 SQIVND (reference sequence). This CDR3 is CASSRTPGPRYNEQFF. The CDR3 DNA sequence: TGTGCCAGTAGTCGAACACCGGGACCAAGATACAATGAGCAGTTCTTC.

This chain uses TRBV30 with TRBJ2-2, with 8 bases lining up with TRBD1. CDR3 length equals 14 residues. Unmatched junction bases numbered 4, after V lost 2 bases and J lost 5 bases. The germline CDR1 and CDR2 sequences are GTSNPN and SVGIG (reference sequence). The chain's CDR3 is CAWSLNRGTGELFF. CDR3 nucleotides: TGTGCCTGGAGTTTAAACAGGGGGACCGGGGAGCTGTTTTTT. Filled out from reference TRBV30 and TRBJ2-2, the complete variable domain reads SQTIHQWPATLVQPVGSPLSLECTVEGTSNPNLYWYRQAAGRGLQLLFYSVGIGQISSEVPQNLSASRPQDRQFILSSKKLLLSDSGFYLCAWSLNRGTGELFFGEGSRLTVL.